The 5 T cell receptor beta chains presented below share a single source sample, sequenced in a study of cytomegalovirus exposure and HLA in healthy donors. 60 Vbeta and 13 Jbeta primers were used in PCR. TCRdb's copy holds only in-frame clones and misses some; the assay was immunoSEQ multiplex PCR. The sample includes about 150,000 clones, 80% of them seen just once. The specimen sequenced was PBMCs. The receptors here all came from a man aged 25 to 45 in good health and CMV-seropositive.

J is TRBJ2-7 and V is TRBV6-1; D remains unclear. The V end lost 7 bases, the J end lost 2 bases, and 15 bases lay between the germline ends. CDR3 length equals 14 residues. The germline gives CDR1 MNHNS, CDR2 SASEGT. CDR3 in DNA: TGTGCCAGCAACGCCCTAAGTCCCCCCTACGAGCAGTACTTC. This codes for CASNALSPPYEQYF.

The chain recombines TRBV30 with TRBJ1-3, with unresolved D. V was pared by 4 bases and J by 2 bases, with 9 bases between. The germline V gene encodes CDR1 GTSNPN and CDR2 SVGIG (reference sequence). The CDR3 loop spans 13 amino acids. The CDR3 loop reads CAWTLLPGNTIYF. As DNA, the CDR3 is TGTGCCTGGACTCTTCTTCCTGGAAACACCATATATTTT.

The chain combines TRBV27 with TRBJ1-6; 7 bases match TRBD1. CDR1 and CDR2 from the germline V gene are MNHEY and SMNVEV (reference sequence). With V trimmed by 4 bases and J by 7 bases, 10 bases remained unmatched. The CDR3 is 16 residues long. The CDR3 DNA reads as TGTGCCAGCAGTTCACACCGGACAGGCGCCAATTCACCCCTCCACTTT. It translates to CASSSHRTGANSPLHF.

The gene calls are TRBV5-4 and TRBJ1-6; a possible D gene is TRBD1 (6 bases). This CDR3 comprises 15 residues. V was trimmed by 1 base and J by 5 bases, leaving 10 bases between them. Per the germline V gene, CDR1 is SGHNT and CDR2 is YYREEE (reference sequence). As DNA, the CDR3 is TGTGCCAGCAGCTTGCCAGGACAGAATAATTCACCCCTCCACTTT. Translation: CASSLPGQNNSPLHF.

In this sample, this clone turned up a few times. V is TRBV6-1 and J is TRBJ2-7; 7 bases are a match to TRBD1. The CDR3 contains 15 residues. Germline CDR1 reads MNHNS; CDR2 reads SASEGT. V dropped 5 bases and J dropped 0; count of bases not matched to a gene: 7. DNA of the CDR3: TGTGCCAGCAGTTGGGACAGTGTCAGCTCCTACGAGCAGTACTTC. Its translation: CASSWDSVSSYEQYF.